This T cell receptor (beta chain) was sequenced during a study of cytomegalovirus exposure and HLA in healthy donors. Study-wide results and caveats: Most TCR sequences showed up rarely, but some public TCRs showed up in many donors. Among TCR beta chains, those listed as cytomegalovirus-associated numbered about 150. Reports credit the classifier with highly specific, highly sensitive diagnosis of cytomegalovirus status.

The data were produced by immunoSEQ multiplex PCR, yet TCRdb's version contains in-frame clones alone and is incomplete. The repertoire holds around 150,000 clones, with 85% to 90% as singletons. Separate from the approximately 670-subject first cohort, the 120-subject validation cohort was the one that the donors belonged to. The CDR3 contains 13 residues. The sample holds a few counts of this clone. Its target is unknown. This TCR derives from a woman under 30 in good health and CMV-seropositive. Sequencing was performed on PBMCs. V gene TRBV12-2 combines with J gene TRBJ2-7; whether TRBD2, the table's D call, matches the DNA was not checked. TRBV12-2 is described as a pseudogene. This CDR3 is CASRFDSPYEQYF. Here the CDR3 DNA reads TGTGCAAGTCGCTTTGACTCGCCCTACGAGCAGTACTTC.